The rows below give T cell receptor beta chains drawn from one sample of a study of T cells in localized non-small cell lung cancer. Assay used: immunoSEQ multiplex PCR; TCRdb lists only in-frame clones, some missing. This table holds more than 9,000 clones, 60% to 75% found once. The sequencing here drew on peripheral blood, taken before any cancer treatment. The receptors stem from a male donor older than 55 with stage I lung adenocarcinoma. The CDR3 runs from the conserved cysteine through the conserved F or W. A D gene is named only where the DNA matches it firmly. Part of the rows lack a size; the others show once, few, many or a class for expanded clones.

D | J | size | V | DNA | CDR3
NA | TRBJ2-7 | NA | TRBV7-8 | TGTGCCAGCAGCTTAGCGCGGGGGCATACCGTTCCCTACGAGCAGTACTTC | CASSLARGHTVPYEQYF
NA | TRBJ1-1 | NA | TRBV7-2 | TGTGCCAGCCTATCTTTCCAGGGGAGCACTGAAGCTTTCTTT | CASLSFQGSTEAFF
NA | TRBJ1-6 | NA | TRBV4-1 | TGCGCCAGCAGCCAGGTGACAGGTGATAATTCACCCCTCCACTTT | CASSQVTGDNSPLHF
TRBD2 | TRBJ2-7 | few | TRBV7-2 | TGTGCCAGCAGCTTGGGACTAGCGGGGACATTCAGGGAGCAGTACTTC | CASSLGLAGTFREQYF
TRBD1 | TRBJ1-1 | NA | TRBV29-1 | TGCAGCGGGCGGACAGGAACGAACACTGAAGCTTTCTTT | CSGRTGTNTEAFF
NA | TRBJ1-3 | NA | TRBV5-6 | TGTGCCAGCAGCTCACCGACATGGGGAAACACCATATATTTT | CASSSPTWGNTIYF
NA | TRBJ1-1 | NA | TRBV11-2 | TGTGCCAGCAACCAAGGGGGTCCGGGGAACACTGAAGCTTTCTTT | CASNQGGPGNTEAFF
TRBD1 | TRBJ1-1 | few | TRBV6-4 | TGTGCCAGCAGTGCGACAGGGGGCATCACTGAAGCTTTCTTT | CASSATGGITEAFF
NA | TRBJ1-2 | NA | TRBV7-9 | TGTGCCAGCAGTCCACTCGCTACTGAGGGCTACACCTTC | CASSPLATEGYTF
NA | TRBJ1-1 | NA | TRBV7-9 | TGTGCCAGCAGCTTACGGTTAGGGGCTGGCACTGAAGCTTTCTTT | CASSLRLGAGTEAFF